The 29 T cell receptor beta chains reported below all come from one sample, sequenced in a study of T cell responses to AZD1222 COVID-19 vaccine. Generated by immunoSEQ multiplex PCR, the TCRdb table keeps only in-frame clones and is missing some. The sample comprises about 180,000 clones, about 93% of which are singletons, and roughly 1.9% rests with the top ten. Here the sequenced sample was peripheral blood, taken 28 days after the second AZD1222 dose. The receptors shown here come from an adult who received the AZD1222 COVID-19 vaccine.

The chain couples TRBV4-1 to TRBJ2-1, with TRBD2 identical over 10 bases. Germline-derived CDR1 and CDR2 are MGHRA and YSYEKL. This CDR3 has 18 residues. With V trimmed by 6 bases and J by 7 bases, 18 bases remained unmatched. The CDR3 bases are TGCGCCAGCAGGCAAATCGGCAGCGGGAGGGCCTCAGGGAATGAGCAGTTCTTC. Translation gives CASRQIGSGRASGNEQFF.

CDR3 in amino acids: CASSQETGLYGYTF. CDR3 bases: TGTGCCAGCAGCCAAGAGACAGGACTCTATGGCTACACCTTC. The chain uses TRBV21-1 and TRBJ1-2; TRBD1, the table's D call, was not compared with the DNA. TRBV21-1 is recorded as a pseudogene. This CDR3 contains 14 residues.

The table lists this clone with a count of one. CDR3 in amino acids: CASSVWPPSTDTQYF. The CDR3 DNA reads as TGTGCCAGCAGCGTTTGGCCACCTAGCACAGATACGCAGTATTTT. The chain has TRBV9 and TRBJ2-3; the D is unclear. The germline V gene has CDR1 SGDLS and CDR2 YYNGEE. This CDR3 spans 15 amino acids. Trimming took off 2 bases at V and 0 bases at J, with 10 bases between the two ends.

The genes are TRBV6-6 and TRBJ2-1; no clear D gene. CDR1 and CDR2 from the germline V gene are MNHNY and SVGAGI (reference sequence). This CDR3 has 14 residues. With 6 bases removed from V and 0 bases from J, the gap between germline ends came to 9 bases. The CDR3 loop is CASRPVSSYNEQFF. CDR3 in DNA: TGTGCCAGCAGACCGGTCAGCTCCTACAATGAGCAGTTCTTC.

The genes are TRBV6-5 and TRBJ1-6; D may be TRBD1 (6 bases). Trimming pared 2 bases from V and 6 bases from J, leaving 14 bases between. Germline V gene sequence: CDR1 MNHEY, CDR2 SVGAGI. The CDR3 is 16 residues long. CDR3 in amino acids: CASSYQKGQTNSPLHF. Here the CDR3 DNA reads TGTGCCAGCAGTTACCAAAAAGGACAGACTAATTCACCCCTCCACTTT.

The chain couples TRBV2 to TRBJ1-3; D remains ambiguous. In germline, CDR1 is SNHLY, CDR2 FYNNEI. The CDR3 contains 15 residues. V was shortened by 6 bases and J by 0 bases, with 12 bases between the two germline ends. CDR3 in DNA: TGTGCCAGCAGCGATATGGAGCGCTCTGGAAACACCATATATTTT. It translates to CASSDMERSGNTIYF.

The rearrangement links TRBV10-2 to TRBJ2-2; perhaps TRBD1 as D (5 bases). V lost 4 bases to trimming and J lost 7 bases, with 7 bases between them. From germline, CDR1 is WSHSY and CDR2 SAAADI. The CDR3 covers 12 residues. Here the CDR3 DNA reads TGCGCCAGCAGTGTAGGGGACGGGGAGCTGTTTTTT. This gives the protein CASSVGDGELFF.

The V call is TRBV2, the J call TRBJ2-1, with 13 positions matching TRBD2. Germline CDR1 is SNHLY and CDR2 is FYNNEI. The CDR3 has 15 amino acids. V lost 4 bases to trimming and J lost 4 bases; unmatched junction nucleotides: 1. The CDR3 coding sequence is TGTGCCAGCAGTGGACTAGCGGGGGGTTACAATGAGCAGTTCTTC. The encoded protein is CASSGLAGGYNEQFF.

This clone was observed a few times. CDR3 sequence reads: CASSLRHRPPNTEAFF. The CDR3 region has the DNA TGTGCCAGCAGCCTTCGACACCGACCCCCGAACACTGAAGCTTTCTTT. The chain joins TRBV27 to TRBJ1-1; D is uncertain. The CDR3 loop spans 16 amino acids. Germline V gene data show CDR1 as MNHEY and CDR2 as SMNVEV (reference sequence). Between the trimmed V and J ends, which lost 6 bases and 1 base, there was a span of 18 bases.

The rearrangement uses TRBV11-2 and TRBJ1-6; tentative D call: TRBD1 (5 bases). Germline CDR1 reads SGHAT; CDR2 reads FQNNGV. V dropped 7 bases and J dropped 3 bases, with 19 bases sitting between them. The CDR3 loop spans 17 amino acids. CDR3 amino acids: CASNSAWGLSYNSPLHF. The DNA of the CDR3 is TGTGCCAGCAACTCCGCTTGGGGACTTAGCTATAATTCACCCCTCCACTTT.

V usage is TRBV20-1 and J usage is TRBJ1-4; 9 nucleotides line up with TRBD1. CDR3 size: 14 residues. Germline V gives CDR1 DFQATT, CDR2 SNEGSKA (reference sequence). With V trimmed by 3 bases and J by 8 bases, 7 bases remained unmatched. The CDR3 DNA is TGCAGTGCTAGTGTTGGGACAGGGTCCGAAAAACTGTTTTTT. Encoded protein: CSASVGTGSEKLFF.

The chain employs TRBV7-9 and TRBJ2-7; a weak D match, TRBD1 (5 bases). The CDR3 covers 16 residues. V was cut by 0 bases and J by 5 bases, with 17 bases left in between. CDR1 SEHNR and CDR2 FQNEAQ come from the germline V gene (reference sequence). The CDR3 protein is CASSLAAGMGPNEQYF. The CDR3 DNA reads TGTGCCAGCAGCTTAGCAGCAGGGATGGGTCCCAACGAGCAGTACTTC.

This chain uses TRBV7-2 with TRBJ1-1, with D perhaps matching TRBD1 (6 bases). Germline loops: CDR1 SGHTA, CDR2 FQGNSA. The V end lost 5 bases, the J end lost 5 bases, and 15 bases lay between the germline ends. This CDR3 is 14 amino acids long. CDR3 residues: CASSTRQAETEAFF. CDR3 bases: TGTGCCAGCAGCACCCGACAGGCGGAAACTGAAGCTTTCTTT.

This clone was counted a single time. The rearrangement joins TRBV18 to TRBJ1-2; D ambiguous. Germline V CDR1 and CDR2: KGHSH, LQKENI. Trimming took 2 bases from V and 9 from J, leaving 7 bases between them. This CDR3 is built from 11 residues. The CDR3 sequence is CASSPLPRYTF. CDR3 coding DNA: TGTGCCAGCTCACCATTACCACGCTACACCTTC. The full variable domain, in which reference TRBV18 and TRBJ1-2 provide the parts outside the CDR3, is NAGVMQNPRHLVRRRGQEARLRCSPMKGHSHVYWYRQLPEEGLKFMVYLQKENIIDESGMPKERFSAEFPKEGPSILRIQQVVRGDSAAYFCASSPLPRYTFGSGTRLTVV.

V gene TRBV19 combines with J gene TRBJ1-5; a possible D gene is TRBD1 (6 bases). The V and J ends lost 6 bases and 6 bases respectively, with 15 bases between them. This CDR3 contains 14 residues. CDR1 LNHDA and CDR2 SQIVND come from the germline V gene (reference sequence). CDR3 protein: CASSRGQGGQPQHF. DNA of the CDR3: TGTGCCAGTAGCCGGGGACAAGGCGGTCAGCCCCAGCATTTT.

The chain joins TRBV7-9 to TRBJ1-2; TRBD1 matches at 7 bases. Germline trimming cut 5 bases from V and 6 bases from J; bases unmatched to any gene: 6. Germline V gene data show CDR1 as SEHNR and CDR2 as FQNEAQ (reference sequence). The CDR3 is made up of 13 amino acids. CDR3 amino acids: CASSQTGDNGYTF. The CDR3 DNA is TGTGCCAGCAGCCAAACAGGGGACAATGGCTACACCTTC.

This rearrangement joins TRBV28 to TRBJ1-2; 7 bases fit TRBD1. CDR1 is MDHEN and CDR2 is SYDVKM in the germline V gene. The CDR3 consists of 14 residues. J was trimmed by 6 bases and V by 4 bases; bases with no gene match: 8. The CDR3, as DNA: TGTGCCAGCAGTTGGCAACAGGGGATGGATGGCTACACCTTC. Encoded protein: CASSWQQGMDGYTF.

The chain carries TRBV7-2 and TRBJ1-1, with 7 bases identical to TRBD1. Germline V gene lookup returns CDR1 SGHTA and CDR2 FQGNSA. This CDR3 is 14 amino acids long. V lost 6 bases and J lost 5; bases outside the gene matches: 9. This chain's CDR3 is CASRPDRAATEAFF. In DNA, the CDR3 is TGTGCCAGCAGACCTGACAGGGCGGCGACTGAAGCTTTCTTT.

A single count supports this clone. This rearrangement joins TRBV28 to TRBJ1-4, with a weak D call TRBD1 (5 bases). Per germline, CDR1 MDHEN and CDR2 SYDVKM. The ends were cut back, 7 bases at V and 8 bases at J, with 11 bases in the middle. The CDR3 runs to 12 residues. The DNA for the CDR3 is TGTGCCAGCATTGGGGGGAACGAAAAACTGTTTTTT. This encodes CASIGGNEKLFF.

V usage is TRBV5-4 and J usage is TRBJ2-7, with a possible D match to TRBD2 (5 bases). This CDR3 is 16 amino acids long. Trimming left V 0 bases short and J 2 bases short, with 15 bases between. Germline values: CDR1 SGHNT, CDR2 YYREEE (reference sequence). This chain's CDR3 is CASSLEATIPAYEQYF. The CDR3 DNA reads as TGTGCCAGCAGCTTGGAGGCGACTATACCGGCCTACGAGCAGTACTTC. Drawing the rest from reference TRBV5-4 and TRBJ2-7, the complete variable domain is ETGVTQSPTHLIKTRGQQVTLRCSSQSGHNTVSWYQQALGQGPQFIFQYYREEENGRGNFPPRFSGLQFPNYSSELNVNALELDDSALYLCASSLEATIPAYEQYFGPGTRLTVT.

The genes are TRBV2 and TRBJ1-1; D unresolved. The germline gives CDR1 SNHLY, CDR2 FYNNEI. Trimming shortened V by 6 bases and J by 1 base, and 9 bases separated the two germline ends. The CDR3 covers 13 residues. CDR3 coding DNA: TGTGCCAGCAGAAGGAGTGAGAACACTGAAGCTTTCTTT. Protein sequence: CASRRSENTEAFF.

The chain combines TRBV3-1 (or the pseudogene TRBV3-2) with TRBJ1-2; TRBD1 aligns across 8 bases. CDR1 and CDR2 (germline): LGHDT, YNNKEL (reference sequence). The CDR3 is 16 residues long. The trim removed 4 bases at V and 0 bases at J, leaving 7 bases unmatched. The CDR3 DNA is TGTGCCAGCAGCCTTCGACAGGGGCCCACTAACTATGGCTACACCTTC. Amino acid sequence: CASSLRQGPTNYGYTF.

The genes are TRBV20-1 and TRBJ1-4; TRBD1 aligns across 9 bases. Germline V gene data show CDR1 as DFQATT and CDR2 as SNEGSKA (reference sequence). V gave up 3 bases and J gave up 4 bases; unmatched junction bases: 9. CDR3 size: 16 residues. The CDR3 spells CSASGGQGSFNEKLFF. In DNA form, the CDR3 reads TGCAGTGCTAGTGGGGGACAGGGCTCGTTTAATGAAAAACTGTTTTTT.

Only a few counts were recorded for this clone. The chain couples TRBV5-1 to TRBJ2-2, with D tentatively TRBD2 (6 bases). The CDR3 spans 15 residues. Germline V gene sequence: CDR1 SGHRS, CDR2 YFSETQ. Between the trimmed V and J ends, which lost 0 bases and 5 bases, there was a span of 11 bases. In DNA form, the CDR3 reads TGCGCCAGCAGCTTGGAGGCGGCGGGGACCGGGGAGCTGTTTTTT. Translation gives CASSLEAAGTGELFF.

The chain couples TRBV19 to TRBJ1-5; perhaps TRBD1 as D (6 bases). There are 16 residues in the CDR3. Deletions cut 5 bases from V and 2 bases from J, with 16 bases between. Germline V CDR1 and CDR2: LNHDA, SQIVND (reference sequence). The CDR3 loop is CASSHSDREGNQPQHF. In DNA, the CDR3 is TGTGCCAGTAGTCACTCGGACAGAGAGGGCAATCAGCCCCAGCATTTT.

The V call is TRBV19, the J call TRBJ2-1; D unresolved. The CDR3 has 12 amino acids. Germline lookup yields CDR1 LNHDA and CDR2 SQIVND (reference sequence). V was shortened by 2 bases and J by 8 bases, with 7 bases between the two germline ends. The CDR3 spells CASSISRDEQFF. The CDR3 coding sequence is TGTGCCAGTAGTATAAGTAGGGATGAGCAGTTCTTC. Together with reference TRBV19 and TRBJ2-1, the CDR3 gives the full variable domain: DGGITQSPKYLFRKEGQNVTLSCEQNLNHDAMYWYRQDPGQGLRLIYYSQIVNDFQKGDIAEGYSVSREKKESFPLTVTSAQKNPTAFYLCASSISRDEQFFGPGTRLTVL.

The chain employs TRBV7-2 and TRBJ2-2; 9 positions agree with TRBD2. This CDR3 region has 15 residues. V lost 2 bases and J lost 7; bases outside the gene matches: 5. Germline V gene lookup returns CDR1 SGHTA and CDR2 FQGNSA. The CDR3 loop is CASSLLAGAGGELFF. The CDR3 DNA reads TGTGCCAGCAGCTTATTAGCGGGGGCGGGCGGGGAGCTGTTTTTT.

The gene calls are TRBV29-1 and TRBJ2-3; perhaps TRBD2 as D (6 bases). V was trimmed by 5 bases and J by 9 bases, leaving 18 bases between them. CDR1 is SQVTM, CDR2 ANQGSEA, per germline. The CDR3 consists of 13 residues. The CDR3 nucleotides are TGCAGCGTTAATCGCGGTCAAGGAGGGACGCAGTATTTT. Its protein product is CSVNRGQGGTQYF.

The CDR3 nucleotides are TGTGCCAGCAGTTATACAGGGGGCGTCACAGATACGCAGTATTTT. Translated: CASSYTGGVTDTQYF. The chain carries TRBV6-2 or TRBV6-3 and TRBJ2-3; 9 positions agree with TRBD1. CDR3 length: 15 residues. The V segment lost 3 bases and the J segment 2 bases; nucleotides outside the gene matches: 3. Germline V gives CDR1 MNHEY, CDR2 SVGEGT.